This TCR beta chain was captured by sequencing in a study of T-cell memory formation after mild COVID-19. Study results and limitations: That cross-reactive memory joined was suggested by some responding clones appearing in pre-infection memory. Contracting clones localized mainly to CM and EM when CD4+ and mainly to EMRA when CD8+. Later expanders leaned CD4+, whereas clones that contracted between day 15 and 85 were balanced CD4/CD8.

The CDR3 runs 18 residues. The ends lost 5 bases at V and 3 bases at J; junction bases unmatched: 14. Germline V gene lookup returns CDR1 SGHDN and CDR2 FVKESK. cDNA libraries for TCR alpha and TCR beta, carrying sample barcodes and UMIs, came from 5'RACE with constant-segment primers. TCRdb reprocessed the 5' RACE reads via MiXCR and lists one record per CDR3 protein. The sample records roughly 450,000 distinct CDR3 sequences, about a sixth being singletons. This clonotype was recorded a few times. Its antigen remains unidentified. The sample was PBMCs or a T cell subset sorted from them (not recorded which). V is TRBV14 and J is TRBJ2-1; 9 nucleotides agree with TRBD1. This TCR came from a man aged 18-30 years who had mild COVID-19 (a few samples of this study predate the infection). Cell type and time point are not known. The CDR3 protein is CASSIDPTGGRSYNEQFF. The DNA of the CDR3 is TGTGCCAGCAGCATCGACCCGACAGGGGGTAGGAGCTACAATGAGCAGTTCTTC.